Following are 13 T cell receptor beta chains from one sample sequenced in a study of T cell changes during pregnancy in multiple sclerosis. Clones were sequenced by immunoSEQ multiplex PCR, and TCRdb holds only the in-frame ones, with some missing. The top ten clones hold around 3.4% of a sample with around 85,000 clones, 91% of them seen once. Sequenced material: PBMCs, taken in the first trimester of pregnancy. The receptors stem from a female donor in good health, serving as a control in a pregnancy study. Some clones in this sample may be carry-over from other donors' samples.

The chain joins TRBV2 to TRBJ2-3; tentative D call: TRBD1 (6 bases). CDR1 SNHLY and CDR2 FYNNEI come from the germline V gene. The V gene lost 0 bases and the J gene lost 2 bases, with 12 bases spanning the gap. The CDR3 totals 16 residues. The CDR3 coding sequence is TGTGCCAGCAGTGAAGCGGGTAGGACAGACACAGATACGCAGTATTTT. Protein: CASSEAGRTDTDTQYF.

The DNA for the CDR3 is TGTGCCAGCAGTCGGGACAGCCACGAGCAGTACTTC. Translation gives CASSRDSHEQYF. This chain connects TRBV28 to TRBJ2-7, with 7 nucleotides matching TRBD1. V trimming: 5 bases; J trimming: 5 bases; junction bases outside the gene matches: 3. The CDR3 is made up of 12 amino acids. The V gene's germline CDR1 is MDHEN and CDR2 SYDVKM. The whole variable domain, remainder taken from reference TRBV28 and TRBJ2-7, is DVKVTQSSRYLVKRTGEKVFLECVQDMDHENMFWYRQDPGLGLRLIYFSYDVKMKEKGDIPEGYSVSREKKERFSLILESASTNQTSMYLCASSRDSHEQYFGPGTRLTVT.

The V and J genes are TRBV7-9 and TRBJ2-2; 13 bases align to TRBD2. This CDR3 is 17 amino acids long. The V gene end was trimmed by 6 bases and the J gene end by 5 bases; junction bases not matched to a gene: 9. Germline lookup yields CDR1 SEHNR and CDR2 FQNEAQ (reference sequence). CDR3 residues: CASRTTSGRAGTGELFF. The DNA of the CDR3 is TGTGCCAGCAGAACAACTAGCGGGAGGGCGGGGACCGGGGAGCTGTTTTTT.

The genes are TRBV14 and TRBJ2-1, with D possibly matching TRBD1 (5 bases). V lost 4 bases and J lost 8, with 15 bases in between. CDR3 size: 14 residues. The germline V gene encodes CDR1 SGHDN and CDR2 FVKESK. The CDR3 sequence is CASSLVDPRDEQFF. CDR3 coding DNA: TGTGCCAGCAGCCTAGTAGACCCCAGGGATGAGCAGTTCTTC.

The V and J genes are TRBV9 and TRBJ1-1; D remains ambiguous. CDR3 length: 13 residues. From germline, CDR1 is SGDLS and CDR2 YYNGEE. Trimming shortened V by 7 bases and J by 1 base, and 11 bases separated the two germline ends. The CDR3 sequence: CASGRTANTEAFF. In DNA, the CDR3 is TGTGCCAGCGGGAGGACGGCGAACACTGAAGCTTTCTTT.

The chain links TRBV5-6 to TRBJ2-3; TRBD2 agrees at 9 bases. The germline V gene has CDR1 SGHDT and CDR2 YYEEEE. The junction had 7 bases not matched to a gene; V was cut back by 2 bases and J by 3 bases. There are 16 residues in the CDR3. The CDR3 spells CASSLRTSAITDTQYF. DNA for the CDR3: TGTGCCAGCAGCTTACGGACTAGCGCGATAACAGATACGCAGTATTTT. Supplemented by reference TRBV5-6 and TRBJ2-3, the full variable domain reads DAGVTQSPTHLIKTRGQQVTLRCSPKSGHDTVSWYQQALGQGPQFIFQYYEEEERQRGNFPDRFSGHQFPNYSSELNVNALLLGDSALYLCASSLRTSAITDTQYFGPGTRLTVL.

V and J are TRBV10-3 and TRBJ1-5; the D is unclear. CDR1 and CDR2 from the germline V gene are ENHRY and SYGVKD. Trimming took off 0 bases at V and 0 bases at J, with 6 bases between the two ends. This CDR3 is 15 amino acids long. Here the CDR3 DNA reads TGTGCCATCAGTGAGTCTGGCGGTAGCAATCAGCCCCAGCATTTT. Its translation is CAISESGGSNQPQHF.

The V gene is TRBV25-1, the J gene TRBJ1-5, with a possible D match to TRBD1 (6 bases). The CDR3 length is 13 residues. With 4 bases removed from V and 3 bases from J, the gap between germline ends came to 7 bases. In germline, CDR1 is MGHDK, CDR2 SYGVNS. The CDR3 sequence: CASSAGANQPQHF. The DNA of the CDR3 is TGTGCCAGCAGTGCAGGGGCCAATCAGCCCCAGCATTTT.

The chain uses TRBV6-5 and TRBJ1-1; D call uncertain. This CDR3 is built from 15 residues. In germline, CDR1 is MNHEY, CDR2 SVGAGI. V was clipped by 0 bases and J by 4 bases, with 12 bases between them. CDR3 DNA: TGTGCCAGCAGTTACTCGAGGGTCACAAGCACTGAAGCTTTCTTT. It yields the protein CASSYSRVTSTEAFF.

The chain links TRBV25-1 to TRBJ1-1; D is uncertain. The V end lost 7 bases, the J end lost 4 bases, and 13 bases lay between the germline ends. The CDR3 length is 13 residues. The germline V gene encodes CDR1 MGHDK and CDR2 SYGVNS. The DNA for the CDR3 is TGTGCCAGCACTCTCCCCGCCGGCACTGAAGCTTTCTTT. This codes for CASTLPAGTEAFF.

V usage is TRBV28 and J usage is TRBJ2-7, with a tentative D call TRBD1 (6 bases). The CDR3 loop spans 12 amino acids. From germline, CDR1 is MDHEN and CDR2 SYDVKM. Trimming stripped 3 bases from V and 7 bases from J, with 10 bases between. The CDR3 protein is CASSLGQGEQYF. The CDR3 DNA sequence: TGTGCCAGCAGTTTGGGACAAGGGGAGCAGTACTTC.

The chain joins TRBV5-1 to TRBJ2-2, with 12 bases identical to TRBD2. With 2 bases clipped from V and 3 bases from J, the junction kept 8 bases outside the gene matches. Germline values: CDR1 SGHRS, CDR2 YFSETQ. This CDR3 has 18 residues. The CDR3 nucleotides are TGCGCCAGCAGCTTAATCATTCGACTAGCGGGAGACACCGGGGAGCTGTTTTTT. Its protein product is CASSLIIRLAGDTGELFF.

The J gene is TRBJ1-6, the V gene TRBV11-3, with TRBD1 identical over 11 bases. V lost 0 bases and J lost 15; bases outside the gene matches: 10. CDR3 length equals 16 residues. CDR1 SGHNT and CDR2 YENEEA come from the germline V gene. CDR3 residues: CASSLEPGQGAMSLHF. The CDR3 region has the DNA TGTGCCAGCAGCTTAGAACCCGGACAGGGGGCGATGAGCCTCCACTTT.